The source of this TCR beta chain is a study of OX40 agonist ivuxolimab in advanced cancers. Study details: The patients received ivuxolimab by intravenous route every 2 weeks at 0.01 to 10 mg/kg. General study results and limits: Also showing low normalized T-cell clonal expansion were some of the nonresponders.

Drawing of blood for sampling happened at baseline, at cycle 4 day 1, and at cycle 7 day 1. V was cut by 0 bases and J by 8 bases, with 14 bases left in between. The CDR3 totals 15 residues. Germline V gene lookup returns CDR1 LNHDA and CDR2 SQIVND (reference sequence). Only in-frame clones appear in the TCRdb table, and some are missing; sequencing was by immunoSEQ multiplex PCR. This table has 40,000 or so clones, roughly 86% appearing once. Regarding this clone: As yet, its antigen is unknown.

This sample comprised CD4+ or CD8+ T cells sorted from blood, obtained in a trial of the OX40 agonist ivuxolimab. This TCR was recovered from an adult with an advanced solid tumor such as melanoma, head and neck, liver or kidney cancer. The gene calls are TRBV19 and TRBJ2-1; either TRBD1 or TRBD2 may supply D (6 bases each). CDR3 coding DNA: TGTGCCAGTAGTATAGATTTCGGGGGCTGGGATGAGCAGTTCTTC. As protein: CASSIDFGGWDEQFF.